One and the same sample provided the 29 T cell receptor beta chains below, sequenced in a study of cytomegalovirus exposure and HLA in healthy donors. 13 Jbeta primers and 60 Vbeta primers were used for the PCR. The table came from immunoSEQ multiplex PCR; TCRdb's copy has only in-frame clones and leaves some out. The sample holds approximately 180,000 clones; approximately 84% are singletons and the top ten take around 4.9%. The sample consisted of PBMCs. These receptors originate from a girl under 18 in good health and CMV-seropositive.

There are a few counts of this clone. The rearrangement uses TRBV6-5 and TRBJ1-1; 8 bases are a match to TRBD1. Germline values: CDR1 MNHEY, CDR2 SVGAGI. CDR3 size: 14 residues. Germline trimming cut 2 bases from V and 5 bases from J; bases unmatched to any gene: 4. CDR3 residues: CASSYDTGGTEAFF. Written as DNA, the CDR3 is TGTGCCAGCAGTTACGATACAGGGGGGACTGAAGCTTTCTTT.

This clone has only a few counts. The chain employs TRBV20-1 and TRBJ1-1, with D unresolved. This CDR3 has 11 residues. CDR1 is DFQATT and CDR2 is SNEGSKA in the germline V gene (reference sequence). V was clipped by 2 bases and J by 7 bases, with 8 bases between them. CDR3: CSARNSLEAFF. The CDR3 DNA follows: TGCAGTGCTAGAAACAGCCTTGAAGCTTTCTTT.

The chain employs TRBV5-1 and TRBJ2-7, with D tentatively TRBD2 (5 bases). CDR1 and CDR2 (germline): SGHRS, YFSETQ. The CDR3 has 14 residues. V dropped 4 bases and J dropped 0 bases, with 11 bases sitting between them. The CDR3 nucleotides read TGCGCCAGCAGCATCGGGATAAGCTCCTACGAGCAGTACTTC. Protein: CASSIGISSYEQYF.

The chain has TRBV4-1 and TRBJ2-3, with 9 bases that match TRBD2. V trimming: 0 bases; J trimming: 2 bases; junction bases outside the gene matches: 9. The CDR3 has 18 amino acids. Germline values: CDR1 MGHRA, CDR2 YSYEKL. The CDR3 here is CASSQDRGERGVTDTQYF. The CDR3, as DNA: TGCGCCAGCAGCCAAGATAGGGGCGAGCGGGGGGTCACAGATACGCAGTATTTT.

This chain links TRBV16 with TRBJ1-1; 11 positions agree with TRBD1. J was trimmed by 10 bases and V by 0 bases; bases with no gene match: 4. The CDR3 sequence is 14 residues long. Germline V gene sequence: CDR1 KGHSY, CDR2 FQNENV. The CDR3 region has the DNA TGTGCCAGCAGCCAATCTATGGGACAGGGGGTAGCTTTCTTT. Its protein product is CASSQSMGQGVAFF.

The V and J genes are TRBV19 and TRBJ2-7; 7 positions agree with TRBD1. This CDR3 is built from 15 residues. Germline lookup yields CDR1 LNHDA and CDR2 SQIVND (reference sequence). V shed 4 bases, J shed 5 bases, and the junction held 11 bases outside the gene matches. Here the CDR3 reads CASSRGGTVGHEQYF. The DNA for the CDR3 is TGTGCCAGTAGTAGGGGTGGGACAGTCGGCCACGAGCAGTACTTC.

The CDR3 is CASSPDLVSPLHF. In nucleotides, the CDR3 is TGTGCCAGCTCACCGGATCTAGTTTCACCCCTCCACTTT. V usage is TRBV18 and J usage is TRBJ1-6, with D hard to call. In germline, CDR1 is KGHSH, CDR2 LQKENI. The CDR3 has 13 residues. V gave up 3 bases and J gave up 9 bases, with 9 bases separating them.

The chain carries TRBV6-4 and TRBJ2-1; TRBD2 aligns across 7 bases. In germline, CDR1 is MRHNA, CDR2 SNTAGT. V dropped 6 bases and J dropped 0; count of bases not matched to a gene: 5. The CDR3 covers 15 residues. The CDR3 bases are TGTGCCAGCAGCCGAACTAGCGACTCCTACAATGAGCAGTTCTTC. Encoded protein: CASSRTSDSYNEQFF.

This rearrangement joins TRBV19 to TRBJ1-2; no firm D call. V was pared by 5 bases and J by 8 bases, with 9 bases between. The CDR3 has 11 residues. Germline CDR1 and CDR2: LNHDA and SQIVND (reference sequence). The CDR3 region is CASSLGRGYTF. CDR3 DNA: TGTGCCAGTAGTTTGGGCCGGGGCTACACCTTC.

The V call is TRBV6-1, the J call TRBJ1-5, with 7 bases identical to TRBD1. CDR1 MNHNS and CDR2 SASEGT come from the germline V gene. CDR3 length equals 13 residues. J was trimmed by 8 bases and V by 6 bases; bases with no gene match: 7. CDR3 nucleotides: TGTGCCAGCAGGCCGACAGGGCAGGAGCCCCAGCATTTT. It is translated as CASRPTGQEPQHF.

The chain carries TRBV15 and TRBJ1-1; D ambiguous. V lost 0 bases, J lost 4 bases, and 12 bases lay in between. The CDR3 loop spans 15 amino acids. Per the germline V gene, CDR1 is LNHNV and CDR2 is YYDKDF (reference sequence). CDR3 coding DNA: TGTGCCACCAGCAGAGATTCTAGAGGCGGCACTGAAGCTTTCTTT. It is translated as CATSRDSRGGTEAFF.

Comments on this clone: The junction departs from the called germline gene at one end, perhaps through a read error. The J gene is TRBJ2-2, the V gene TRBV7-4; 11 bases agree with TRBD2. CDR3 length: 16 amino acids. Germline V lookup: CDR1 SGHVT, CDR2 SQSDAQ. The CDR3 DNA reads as TGTGCCAGTCGCGACACTAGCGGGGGCTCCTCCGGGGAGCTGCTTTTT. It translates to CASRDTSGGSSGELLF.

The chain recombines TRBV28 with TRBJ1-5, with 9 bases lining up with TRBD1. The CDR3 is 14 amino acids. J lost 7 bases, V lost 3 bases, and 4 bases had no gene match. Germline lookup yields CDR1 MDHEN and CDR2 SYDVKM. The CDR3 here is CASSFGQGRQPQHF. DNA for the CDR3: TGTGCCAGCAGTTTTGGACAGGGGAGGCAGCCCCAGCATTTT.

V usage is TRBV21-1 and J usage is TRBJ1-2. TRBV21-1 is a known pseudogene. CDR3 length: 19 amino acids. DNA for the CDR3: TGTGCCAGCAGCAAAGAGGTGGACGCGGGCTCAATCGCTAACTATGGCTACACCTTC. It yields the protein CASSKEVDAGSIANYGYTF.

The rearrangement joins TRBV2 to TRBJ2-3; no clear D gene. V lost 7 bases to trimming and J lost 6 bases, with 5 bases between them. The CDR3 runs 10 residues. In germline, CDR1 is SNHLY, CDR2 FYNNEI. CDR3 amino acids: CASNEDTQYF. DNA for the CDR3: TGTGCCAGCAACGAGGATACGCAGTATTTT.

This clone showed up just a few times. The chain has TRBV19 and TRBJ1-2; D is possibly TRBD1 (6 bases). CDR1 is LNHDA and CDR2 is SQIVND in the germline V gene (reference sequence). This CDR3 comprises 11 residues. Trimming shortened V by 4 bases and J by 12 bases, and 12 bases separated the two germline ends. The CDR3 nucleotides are TGTGCCAGTAGTAACAGGGCCGTGGACACCTTC. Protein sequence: CASSNRAVDTF.

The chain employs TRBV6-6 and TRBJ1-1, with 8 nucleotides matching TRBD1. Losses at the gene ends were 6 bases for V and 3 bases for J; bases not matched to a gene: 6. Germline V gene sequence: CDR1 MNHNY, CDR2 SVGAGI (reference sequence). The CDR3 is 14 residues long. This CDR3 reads CASRWTGTYTEAFF. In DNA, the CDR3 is TGTGCCAGCAGATGGACAGGGACGTACACTGAAGCTTTCTTT.

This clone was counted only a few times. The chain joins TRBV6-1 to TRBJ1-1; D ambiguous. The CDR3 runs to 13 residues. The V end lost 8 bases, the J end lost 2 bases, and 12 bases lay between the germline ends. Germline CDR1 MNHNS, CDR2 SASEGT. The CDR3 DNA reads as TGTGCCAGCGGAATGACTGAAAACACTGAAGCTTTCTTT. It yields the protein CASGMTENTEAFF.

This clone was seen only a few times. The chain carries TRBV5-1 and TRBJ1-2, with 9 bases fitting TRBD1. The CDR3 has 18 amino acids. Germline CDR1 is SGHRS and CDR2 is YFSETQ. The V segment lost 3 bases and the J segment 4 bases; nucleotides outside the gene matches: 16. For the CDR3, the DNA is TGCGCCAGCAGCTCAACCGGGACAGGGTCCCCTTTTTCCTATGGCTACACCTTC. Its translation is CASSSTGTGSPFSYGYTF.

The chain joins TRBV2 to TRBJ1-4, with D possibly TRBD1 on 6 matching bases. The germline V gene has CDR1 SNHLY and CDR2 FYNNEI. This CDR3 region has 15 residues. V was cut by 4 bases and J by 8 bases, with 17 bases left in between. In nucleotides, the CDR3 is TGTGCCAGCAGTGCGGTTCGAGGGGGAAACGAAAAACTGTTTTTT. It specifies CASSAVRGGNEKLFF.

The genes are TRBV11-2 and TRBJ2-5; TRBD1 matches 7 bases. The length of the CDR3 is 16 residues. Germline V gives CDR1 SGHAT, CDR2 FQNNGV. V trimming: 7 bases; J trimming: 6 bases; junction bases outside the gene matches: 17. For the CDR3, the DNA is TGTGCCAGCACCGCCCTGACAGGGAAAGCAGGGAAGACCCAGTACTTC. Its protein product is CASTALTGKAGKTQYF.

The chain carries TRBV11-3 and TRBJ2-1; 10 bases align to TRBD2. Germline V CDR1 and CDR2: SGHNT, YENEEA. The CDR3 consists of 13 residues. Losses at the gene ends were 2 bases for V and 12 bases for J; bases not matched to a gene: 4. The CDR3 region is CASSLNLAGVQFF. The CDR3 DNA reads TGTGCCAGCAGCTTAAACCTAGCGGGGGTGCAGTTCTTC.

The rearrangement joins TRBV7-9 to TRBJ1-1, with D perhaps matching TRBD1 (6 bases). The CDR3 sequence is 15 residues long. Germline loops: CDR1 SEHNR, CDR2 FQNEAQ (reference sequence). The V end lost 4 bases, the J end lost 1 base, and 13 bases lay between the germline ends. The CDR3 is CASSSRGGTNTEAFF. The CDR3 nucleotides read TGTGCCAGCAGCTCCAGAGGGGGAACGAACACTGAAGCTTTCTTT.

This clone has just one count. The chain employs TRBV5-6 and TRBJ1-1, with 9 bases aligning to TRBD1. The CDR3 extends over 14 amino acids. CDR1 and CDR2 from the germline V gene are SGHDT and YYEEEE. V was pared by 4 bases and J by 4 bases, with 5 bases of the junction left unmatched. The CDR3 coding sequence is TGTGCCAGCAGCCCGGGGACAGGGAGCACTGAAGCTTTCTTT. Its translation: CASSPGTGSTEAFF.

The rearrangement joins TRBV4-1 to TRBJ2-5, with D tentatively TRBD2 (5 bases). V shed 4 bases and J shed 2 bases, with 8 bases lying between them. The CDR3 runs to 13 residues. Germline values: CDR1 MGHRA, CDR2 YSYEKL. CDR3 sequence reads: CASSREMQETQYF. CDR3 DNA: TGCGCCAGCAGCCGGGAGATGCAAGAGACCCAGTACTTC.

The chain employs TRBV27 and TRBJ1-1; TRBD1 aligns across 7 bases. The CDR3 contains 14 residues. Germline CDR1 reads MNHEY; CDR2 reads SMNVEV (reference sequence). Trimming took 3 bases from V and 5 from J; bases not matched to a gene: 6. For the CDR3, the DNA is TGTGCCAGCAGTTTTATTTACAGGGGAACTGAAGCTTTCTTT. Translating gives CASSFIYRGTEAFF.

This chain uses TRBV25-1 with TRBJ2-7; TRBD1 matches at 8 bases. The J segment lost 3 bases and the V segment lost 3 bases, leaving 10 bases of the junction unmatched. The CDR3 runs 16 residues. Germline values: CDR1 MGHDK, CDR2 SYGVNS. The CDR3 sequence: CASSDLPGGRDYEQYF. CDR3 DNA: TGTGCCAGCAGTGACCTCCCAGGGGGCAGAGACTACGAGCAGTACTTC.

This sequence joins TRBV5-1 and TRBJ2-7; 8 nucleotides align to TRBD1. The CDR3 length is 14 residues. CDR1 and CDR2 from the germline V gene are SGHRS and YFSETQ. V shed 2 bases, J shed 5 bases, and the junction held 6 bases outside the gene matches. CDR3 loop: CASSFGQGNNEQYF. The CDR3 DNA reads TGCGCCAGCAGCTTCGGACAGGGTAACAACGAGCAGTACTTC.

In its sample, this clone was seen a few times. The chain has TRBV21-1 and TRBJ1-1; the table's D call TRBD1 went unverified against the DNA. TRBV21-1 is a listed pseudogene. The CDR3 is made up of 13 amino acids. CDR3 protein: CASTRQRNTEAFF. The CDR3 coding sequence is TGTGCCAGCACCAGACAGCGGAACACTGAAGCTTTCTTT.